This T cell receptor (beta chain) comes out of a study of metastatic and nonmetastatic thyroid tumors. Study background: Where malignant and benign thyroid patients were concerned, repertoires were compared across blood and tumor or nodule tissue. Study conclusions and caveats: The study reportedly found significantly higher TCR beta diversity in malignant thyroid tumors than benign nodules, in blood and tumor.

Original analysis: Construction of a distant-metastasis classifier for papillary thyroid cancer relied on CDR3 differences across clinicopathological groups. TCRdb re-analyzed the PCR reads through MiXCR. None of the V and J calls come from the authors' own analysis; TCRdb made them. The data show over 30,000 clones, 25% to 35% seen once. Trimming took off 3 bases at V and 6 bases at J, with 12 bases between the two ends. The CDR3 spans 14 residues. Germline CDR1 reads LNHDA; CDR2 reads SQIVND (reference sequence). Until they underwent thyroid surgery, no patient had received any treatment. This clone was recorded many times. The antigen remains undetermined.

The chain employs TRBV19 and TRBJ2-1; D remains ambiguous. Sequencing was carried out using blood. This TCR came from a female donor with papillary thyroid cancer or a benign thyroid nodule (not recorded which). Some clones in this sample may be carry-over from other donors' samples. The CDR3 region is CASSISLGSNEQFF. For the CDR3, the DNA is TGTGCCAGTAGTATCTCGTTAGGGTCCAATGAGCAGTTCTTC.